Listed here is a single T cell receptor (beta chain). There was relapse after autologous stem cell transplantation in every patient, and there was variation in brentuximab vedotin exposure. Patients showed best responses of complete response, partial response or progressive disease. The method was immunoSEQ multiplex PCR; TCRdb's version includes in-frame clones alone and lacks a portion of them. Altogether roughly 140,000 clones are present, about 78% being singletons, with the ten largest covering 9.2%. These data are taken from a study of PD-1 blockade in classical Hodgkin lymphoma. The CDR3 is 15 residues long. V lost 0 bases to trimming and J lost 6 bases; unmatched junction nucleotides: 8. Per the germline V gene, CDR1 is GTSNPN and CDR2 is SVGIG (reference sequence).

This sequence was found in a human donor with classical Hodgkin lymphoma. V usage is TRBV30 and J usage is TRBJ1-1, with TRBD1 matching over 9 bases. Sequences were derived from peripheral blood mononuclear cells (PBMCs), sampled before the second cycle of nivolumab. CDR3 sequence: CAWSVPGQGIPEAFF. CDR3 DNA sequence: TGTGCCTGGAGTGTCCCGGGACAGGGAATACCTGAAGCTTTCTTT. Looking up the rest from reference TRBV30 and TRBJ1-1 gives the full variable domain: SQTIHQWPATLVQPVGSPLSLECTVEGTSNPNLYWYRQAAGRGLQLLFYSVGIGQISSEVPQNLSASRPQDRQFILSSKKLLLSDSGFYLCAWSVPGQGIPEAFFGQGTRLTVV.